This T cell receptor beta chain appears in the sequencing data of a study of blood T cell repertoires in COVID-19. Trimming cost V 3 bases and J 5 bases; bases outside gene matches: 6. The CDR3 covers 14 residues. The germline gives CDR1 SGHRS, CDR2 YFSETQ. Produced via immunoSEQ multiplex PCR; TCRdb's table is partial and in-frame only. The sample lists roughly 100,000 clones; 70% to 85% were seen once. V usage is TRBV5-1 and J usage is TRBJ2-7, with 9 bases that match TRBD2. The sequenced sample consisted of peripheral blood. This sequence was found in a man aged 60 to 69 with active or convalescent COVID-19. CDR3 bases: TGCGCCAGCAGCTCTAGCGGGAACTGGAACGAGCAGTACGTC. Translated: CASSSSGNWNEQYV.